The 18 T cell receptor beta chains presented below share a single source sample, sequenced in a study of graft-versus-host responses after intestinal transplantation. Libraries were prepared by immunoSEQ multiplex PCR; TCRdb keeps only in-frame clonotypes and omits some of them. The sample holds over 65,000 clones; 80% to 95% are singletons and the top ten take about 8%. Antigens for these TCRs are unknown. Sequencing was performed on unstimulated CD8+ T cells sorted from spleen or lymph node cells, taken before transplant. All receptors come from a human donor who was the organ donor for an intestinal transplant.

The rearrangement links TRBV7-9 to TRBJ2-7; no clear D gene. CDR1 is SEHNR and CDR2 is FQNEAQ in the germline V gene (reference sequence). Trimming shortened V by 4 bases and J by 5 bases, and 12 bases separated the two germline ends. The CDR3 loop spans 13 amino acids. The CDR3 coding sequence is TGTGCCAGCAGCTCGCTCACCCCCCACGAGCAGTACTTC. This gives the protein CASSSLTPHEQYF.

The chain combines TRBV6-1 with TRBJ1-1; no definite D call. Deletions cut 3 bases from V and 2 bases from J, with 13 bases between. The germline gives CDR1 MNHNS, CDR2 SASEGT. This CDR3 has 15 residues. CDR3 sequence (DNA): TGTGCCAGCAGTGAGTTGGGAGACCGAAACACTGAAGCTTTCTTT. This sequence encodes CASSELGDRNTEAFF.

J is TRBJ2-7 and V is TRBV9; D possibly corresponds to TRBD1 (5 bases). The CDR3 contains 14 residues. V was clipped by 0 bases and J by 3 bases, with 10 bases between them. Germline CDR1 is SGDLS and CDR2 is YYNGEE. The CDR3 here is CASSVEDQGYEQYF. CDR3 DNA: TGTGCCAGCAGCGTAGAAGATCAGGGCTACGAGCAGTACTTC.

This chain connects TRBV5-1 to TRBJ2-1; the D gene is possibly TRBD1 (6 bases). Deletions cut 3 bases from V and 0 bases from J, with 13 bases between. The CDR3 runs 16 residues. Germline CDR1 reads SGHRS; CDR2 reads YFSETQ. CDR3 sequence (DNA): TGCGCCAGCAGCTCGAGACAGGTCGGCTCCTACAATGAGCAGTTCTTC. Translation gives CASSSRQVGSYNEQFF.

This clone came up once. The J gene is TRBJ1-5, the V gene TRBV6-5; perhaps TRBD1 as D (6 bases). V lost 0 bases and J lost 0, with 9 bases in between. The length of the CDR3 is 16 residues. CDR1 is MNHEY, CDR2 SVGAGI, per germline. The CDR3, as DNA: TGTGCCAGCAGTTACTCTGGGGGCGGTAGCAATCAGCCCCAGCATTTT. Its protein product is CASSYSGGGSNQPQHF.

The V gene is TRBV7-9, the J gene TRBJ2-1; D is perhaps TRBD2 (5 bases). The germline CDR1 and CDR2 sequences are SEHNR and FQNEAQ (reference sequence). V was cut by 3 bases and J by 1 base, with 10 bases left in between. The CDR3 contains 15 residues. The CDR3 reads CASSLVEASYNEQFF. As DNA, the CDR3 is TGTGCCAGCAGCTTGGTGGAGGCGTCCTACAATGAGCAGTTCTTC.

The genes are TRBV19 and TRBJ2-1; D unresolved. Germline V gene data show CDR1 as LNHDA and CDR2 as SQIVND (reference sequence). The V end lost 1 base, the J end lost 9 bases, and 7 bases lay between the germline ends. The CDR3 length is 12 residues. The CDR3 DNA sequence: TGTGCCAGTAGTATAGGGCCCACTGAGCAGTTCTTC. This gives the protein CASSIGPTEQFF.

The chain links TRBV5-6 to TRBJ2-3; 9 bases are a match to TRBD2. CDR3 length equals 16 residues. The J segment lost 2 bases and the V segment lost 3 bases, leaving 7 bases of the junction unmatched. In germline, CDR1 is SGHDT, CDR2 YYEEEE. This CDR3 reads CASSSETSGSTDTQYF. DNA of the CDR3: TGTGCCAGCAGCTCGGAGACTAGCGGCTCCACAGATACGCAGTATTTT.

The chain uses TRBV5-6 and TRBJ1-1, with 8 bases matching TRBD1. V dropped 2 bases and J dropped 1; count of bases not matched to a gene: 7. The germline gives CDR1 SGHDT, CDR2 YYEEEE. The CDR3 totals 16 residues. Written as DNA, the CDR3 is TGTGCCAGCAGCTTCTGGACAGGGAGAGGGAACACTGAAGCTTTCTTT. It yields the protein CASSFWTGRGNTEAFF. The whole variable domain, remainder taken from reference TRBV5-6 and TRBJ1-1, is DAGVTQSPTHLIKTRGQQVTLRCSPKSGHDTVSWYQQALGQGPQFIFQYYEEEERQRGNFPDRFSGHQFPNYSSELNVNALLLGDSALYLCASSFWTGRGNTEAFFGQGTRLTVV.

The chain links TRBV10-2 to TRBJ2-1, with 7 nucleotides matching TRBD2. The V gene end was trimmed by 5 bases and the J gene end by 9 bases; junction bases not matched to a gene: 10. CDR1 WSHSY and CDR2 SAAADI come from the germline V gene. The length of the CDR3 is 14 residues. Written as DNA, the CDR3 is TGCGCCAGCAGTTTCCCCGGGACTACCACTGAGCAGTTCTTC. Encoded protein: CASSFPGTTTEQFF.

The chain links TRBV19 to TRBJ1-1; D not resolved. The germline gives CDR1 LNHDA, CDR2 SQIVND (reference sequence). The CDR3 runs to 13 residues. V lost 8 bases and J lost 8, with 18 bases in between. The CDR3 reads CASLFLVVGEAFF. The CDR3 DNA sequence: TGTGCCAGTCTCTTTTTGGTAGTGGGAGAAGCTTTCTTT. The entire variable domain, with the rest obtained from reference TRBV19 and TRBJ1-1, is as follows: DGGITQSPKYLFRKEGQNVTLSCEQNLNHDAMYWYRQDPGQGLRLIYYSQIVNDFQKGDIAEGYSVSREKKESFPLTVTSAQKNPTAFYLCASLFLVVGEAFFGQGTRLTVV.

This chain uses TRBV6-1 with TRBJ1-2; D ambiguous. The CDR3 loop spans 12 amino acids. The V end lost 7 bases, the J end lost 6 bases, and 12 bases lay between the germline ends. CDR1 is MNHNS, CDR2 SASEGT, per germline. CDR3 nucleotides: TGTGCCAGCATGGGGTATGGGGATGGCTACACCTTC. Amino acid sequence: CASMGYGDGYTF.

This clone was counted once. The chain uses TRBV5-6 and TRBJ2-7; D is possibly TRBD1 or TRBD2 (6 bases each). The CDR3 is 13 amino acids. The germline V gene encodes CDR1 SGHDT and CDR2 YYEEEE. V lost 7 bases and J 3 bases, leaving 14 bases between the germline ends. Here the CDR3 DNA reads TGTGCCAGCCAAATCGGGGGCGGCTACGAGCAGTACTTC. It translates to CASQIGGGYEQYF.

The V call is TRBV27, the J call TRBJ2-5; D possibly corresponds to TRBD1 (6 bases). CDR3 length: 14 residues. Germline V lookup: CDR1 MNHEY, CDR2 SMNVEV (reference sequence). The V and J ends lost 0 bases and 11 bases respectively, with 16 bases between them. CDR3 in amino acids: CASSLSPRQEKQYF. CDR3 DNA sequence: TGTGCCAGCAGTTTATCGCCCCGACAGGAAAAGCAGTACTTC.

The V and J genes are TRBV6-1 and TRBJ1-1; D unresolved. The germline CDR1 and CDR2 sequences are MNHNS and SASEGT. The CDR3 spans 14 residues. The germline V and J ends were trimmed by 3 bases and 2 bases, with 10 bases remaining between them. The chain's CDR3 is CASSETVFNTEAFF. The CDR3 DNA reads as TGTGCCAGCAGTGAGACTGTGTTTAACACTGAAGCTTTCTTT.

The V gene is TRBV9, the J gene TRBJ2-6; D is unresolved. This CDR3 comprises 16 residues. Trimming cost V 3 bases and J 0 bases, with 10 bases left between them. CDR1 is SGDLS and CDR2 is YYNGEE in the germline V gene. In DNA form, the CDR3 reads TGTGCCAGCAGCGCCGTTAGGGACTCTGGGGCCAACGTCCTGACTTTC. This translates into CASSAVRDSGANVLTF.

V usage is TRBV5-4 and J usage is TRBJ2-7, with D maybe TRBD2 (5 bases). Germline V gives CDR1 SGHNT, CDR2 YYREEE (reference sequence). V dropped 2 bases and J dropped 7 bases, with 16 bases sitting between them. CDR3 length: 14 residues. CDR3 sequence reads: CASSLSGGPWEQYF. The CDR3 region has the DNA TGTGCCAGCAGCTTAAGCGGAGGCCCTTGGGAGCAGTACTTC.

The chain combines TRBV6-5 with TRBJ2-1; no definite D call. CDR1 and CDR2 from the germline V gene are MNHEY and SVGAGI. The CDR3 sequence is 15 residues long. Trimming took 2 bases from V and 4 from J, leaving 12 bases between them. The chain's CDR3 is CASSYEVDFYNEQFF. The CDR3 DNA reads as TGTGCCAGCAGTTACGAAGTAGATTTTTACAATGAGCAGTTCTTC.